This T cell receptor beta chain was recorded in a study of blood T cell repertoires in COVID-19. Per germline, CDR1 SGDLS and CDR2 YYNGEE. With 0 bases removed from V and 2 bases from J, the gap between germline ends came to 18 bases. The CDR3 runs to 19 residues. The method was immunoSEQ multiplex PCR; TCRdb's version includes in-frame clones alone and lacks a portion of them. Seen here are more than 95,000 clones, roughly 85% observed once, and the top ten hold roughly 25%. The clonotype was recovered from a human donor in a cohort sampled during active COVID-19. The sample was peripheral blood. The chain combines TRBV9 with TRBJ2-6, with a weak D call TRBD2 (6 bases). The CDR3 nucleotides read TGTGCCAGCAGCGTAGGCCTCCTTGGAGGGGCCCCTGGGGCCAACGTCCTGACTTTC. Amino acid sequence: CASSVGLLGGAPGANVLTF. Based on the CDR3 plus reference TRBV9 and TRBJ2-6, the full variable domain is DSGVTQTPKHLITATGQRVTLRCSPRSGDLSVYWYQQSLDQGLQFLIQYYNGEERAKGNILERFSAQQFPDLHSELNLSSLELGDSALYFCASSVGLLGGAPGANVLTFGAGSRLTVL.